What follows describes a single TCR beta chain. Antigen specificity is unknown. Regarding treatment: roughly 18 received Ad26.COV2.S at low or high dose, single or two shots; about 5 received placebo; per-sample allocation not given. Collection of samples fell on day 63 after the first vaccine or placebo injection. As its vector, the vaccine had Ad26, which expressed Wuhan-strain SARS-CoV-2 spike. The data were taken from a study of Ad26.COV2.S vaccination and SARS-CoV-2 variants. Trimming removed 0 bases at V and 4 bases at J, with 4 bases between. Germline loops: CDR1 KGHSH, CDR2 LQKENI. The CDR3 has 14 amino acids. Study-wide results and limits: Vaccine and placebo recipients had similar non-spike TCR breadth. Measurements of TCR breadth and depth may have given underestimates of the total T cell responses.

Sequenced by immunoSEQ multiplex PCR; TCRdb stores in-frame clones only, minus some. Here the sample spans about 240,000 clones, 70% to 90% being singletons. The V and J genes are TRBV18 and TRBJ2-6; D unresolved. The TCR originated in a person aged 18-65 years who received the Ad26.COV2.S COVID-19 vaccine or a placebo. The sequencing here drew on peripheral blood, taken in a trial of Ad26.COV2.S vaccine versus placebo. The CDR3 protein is CASSPPPGANVLTF. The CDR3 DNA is TGTGCCAGCTCACCACCACCCGGGGCCAACGTCCTGACTTTC.